The 25 T cell receptor beta chains given below trace back to one sample, sequenced in a study of T-cell reconstitution after alpha-beta-depleted transplantation in children. Molecular barcoding with unique molecular identifiers was used for the TCRbeta library. A single record per CDR3 protein comes from TCRdb applying MiXCR to the PCR reads. The sample lists roughly 420,000 distinct CDR3 sequences, 16% occurring once. Sample: PBMCs, mostly from graft donor cells, taken 360 days after TCRalphabeta/CD19-depleted stem cell transplant. The receptors were sampled from a boy younger than two who had a stem cell transplant for Wiskott-Aldrich syndrome, so the T cells may come from the graft donor.

This clonotype appeared once. The rearrangement links TRBV7-2 to TRBJ2-1, with 7 bases fitting TRBD2. J gave up 6 bases and V 2 bases, and 10 bases lay outside the gene matches. Germline CDR1 is SGHTA and CDR2 is FQGNSA. This CDR3 spans 16 amino acids. CDR3 sequence (DNA): TGTGCCAGCAGCTTACGAAGCGGGACTACAATCAATGAGCAGTTCTTC. Translated, it gives CASSLRSGTTINEQFF.

The genes are TRBV12-3 or TRBV12-4 and TRBJ2-2, with TRBD1 matching over 8 bases. J lost 8 bases, V lost 6 bases, and 11 bases had no gene match. CDR3 length: 15 amino acids. CDR3 bases: TGTGCCAGCAGGTCCACTCAGGGGGCGTCGGGGGAGCTGTTTTTT. Translating it yields CASRSTQGASGELFF.

The CDR3 region is CASSQDGQEHFYEQYF. In DNA form, the CDR3 reads TGCGCCAGCAGCCAAGATGGACAGGAGCACTTCTACGAGCAGTACTTC. The chain links TRBV4-3 to TRBJ2-7; 7 bases match TRBD1. Trimming at V came to 0 bases and at J to 3 bases, leaving 8 bases not matched to a gene. Germline V lookup: CDR1 LGHNA, CDR2 YSLEER. The CDR3 sequence is 16 residues long.

This rearrangement joins TRBV4-1 to TRBJ2-7; D might be TRBD1 (6 bases). This CDR3 contains 16 residues. Trimming shortened V by 1 base and J by 2 bases, and 15 bases separated the two germline ends. Germline CDR1 reads MGHRA; CDR2 reads YSYEKL. CDR3 coding DNA: TGCGCCAGCAGCCAAGTTTACCGCCACAGGGCCTACGAGCAGTACTTC. Translated, it gives CASSQVYRHRAYEQYF.

The chain employs TRBV24-1 and TRBJ2-1, with D possibly called TRBD1 or TRBD2 (5 bases each). The CDR3 totals 13 residues. Trimming left V 0 bases short and J 7 bases short, with 6 bases between. Germline V gene data show CDR1 as KGHDR and CDR2 as SFDVKD. The CDR3 coding sequence is TGTGCCACCAGTGATTTGTGGGGGAATGAGCAGTTCTTC. It translates to CATSDLWGNEQFF.

The genes are TRBV20-1 and TRBJ2-1; 11 nucleotides match TRBD2. The J segment lost 7 bases and the V segment lost 0 bases, leaving 2 bases of the junction unmatched. Germline V gene lookup returns CDR1 DFQATT and CDR2 SNEGSKA (reference sequence). The CDR3 has 14 residues. CDR3 sequence (DNA): TGCAGTGCTAGAGAGGCTAGCGGGGGGAATGAGCAGTTCTTC. It translates to CSAREASGGNEQFF.

CDR3 nucleotides: TGTGCCATCAGTCCGGGACAGGGAGGCAATCAGCCCCAGCATTTT. Amino acid sequence: CAISPGQGGNQPQHF. The V call is TRBV10-3, the J call TRBJ1-5, with 9 bases matching TRBD1. V lost 5 bases, J lost 2 bases, and 4 bases stayed unmatched. The CDR3 totals 15 residues. Germline V gives CDR1 ENHRY, CDR2 SYGVKD.

This clonotype has only a few counts. The chain combines TRBV5-6 with TRBJ2-3; D call uncertain. V was trimmed by 2 bases and J by 2 bases, leaving 9 bases between them. Germline CDR1 and CDR2: SGHDT and YYEEEE. The CDR3 runs 14 residues. The CDR3 is CASSFRLITDTQYF. CDR3 DNA sequence: TGTGCCAGCAGCTTTCGACTTATCACAGATACGCAGTATTTT.

The rearrangement links TRBV6-2 or TRBV6-3 to TRBJ2-2; D not certain. The V gene lost 8 bases and the J gene lost 7 bases, with 14 bases spanning the gap. CDR3 length equals 13 residues. The germline V gene has CDR1 MNHEY and CDR2 SVGEGT. The CDR3 is CASGLVSIGELFF. Here the CDR3 DNA reads TGTGCCAGCGGGCTAGTTTCCATCGGGGAGCTGTTTTTT.

This clonotype was seen more than once but under ten times. This sequence joins TRBV4-2 and TRBJ2-7; D call uncertain. Germline CDR1 is LGHNA and CDR2 is YNFKEQ. The CDR3 extends over 12 amino acids. The V gene lost 0 bases and the J gene lost 3 bases, with 3 bases spanning the gap. CDR3 in DNA: TGTGCCAGCAGCCAAGATGACTACGAGCAGTACTTC. This gives the protein CASSQDDYEQYF.

The chain has TRBV7-8 and TRBJ2-3; 7 bases line up with TRBD2. The CDR3 totals 17 residues. The trim removed 7 bases at V and 6 bases at J, leaving 19 bases unmatched. CDR1 is SGHVS and CDR2 is FQNEAQ in the germline V gene. The CDR3 spells CASTRMAGVSTVDTQYF. The DNA of the CDR3 is TGTGCCAGCACCAGGATGGCGGGAGTGAGCACAGTGGATACGCAGTATTTT.

This clonotype was seen at least ten times. The chain carries TRBV20-1 and TRBJ2-7; TRBD2 matches 9 bases. Germline assignment: CDR1 DFQATT and CDR2 SNEGSKA (reference sequence). The V gene end was trimmed by 2 bases and the J gene end by 3 bases; junction bases not matched to a gene: 17. CDR3 size: 18 residues. The CDR3: CSARRWAAAGLANYEQYF. As DNA, the CDR3 is TGCAGTGCTAGAAGGTGGGCTGCCGCGGGACTAGCTAACTACGAGCAGTACTTC.

V usage is TRBV19 and J usage is TRBJ2-1, with TRBD2 matching over 13 bases. Germline trimming cut 3 bases from V and 3 bases from J; bases unmatched to any gene: 2. Germline V gene sequence: CDR1 LNHDA, CDR2 SQIVND (reference sequence). CDR3 length: 16 residues. Written as DNA, the CDR3 is TGTGCCAGTAGTATTCGACTAGCGGGAGGCTACAATGAGCAGTTCTTC. Residues: CASSIRLAGGYNEQFF.

This clonotype came up a few times. The chain uses TRBV28 and TRBJ2-1; D not resolved. CDR3 length: 12 residues. With 7 bases removed from V and 4 bases from J, the gap between germline ends came to 8 bases. From germline, CDR1 is MDHEN and CDR2 SYDVKM. CDR3 DNA: TGTGCCAGCACGGAGCGATACAATGAGCAGTTCTTC. Protein sequence: CASTERYNEQFF. Full variable domain (missing parts from reference TRBV28 and TRBJ2-1): DVKVTQSSRYLVKRTGEKVFLECVQDMDHENMFWYRQDPGLGLRLIYFSYDVKMKEKGDIPEGYSVSREKKERFSLILESASTNQTSMYLCASTERYNEQFFGPGTRLTVL.

This chain joins TRBV12-3 or TRBV12-4 and TRBJ1-5, with 7 bases identical to TRBD1. V gave up 5 bases and J gave up 4 bases; unmatched junction bases: 5. The CDR3 has 14 residues. The CDR3, as DNA: TGTGCCAGCAGTCGGACAGGACGAAATCAGCCCCAGCATTTT. Residues: CASSRTGRNQPQHF.

This clonotype was recorded many times. The chain has TRBV5-1 and TRBJ2-5, with a tentative D call TRBD2 (5 bases). Germline V gene data show CDR1 as SGHRS and CDR2 as YFSETQ. Deletions cut 5 bases from V and 1 base from J, with 24 bases between. This CDR3 is built from 18 residues. The CDR3 sequence is CASRYGKTLPLLQETQYF. The CDR3 DNA sequence: TGCGCCAGCAGGTACGGGAAGACACTACCACTTCTCCAAGAGACCCAGTACTTC.

This chain's CDR3 is CASSLWREGPEQFF. The CDR3 region has the DNA TGTGCCAGCAGCTTGTGGCGGGAGGGCCCTGAGCAGTTCTTC. This chain joins TRBV7-2 and TRBJ2-1; 9 bases map to TRBD2. Trimming cost V 3 bases and J 9 bases; bases outside gene matches: 6. The germline gives CDR1 SGHTA, CDR2 FQGNSA. The CDR3 totals 14 residues.

There are a few counts of this clonotype. The V call is TRBV5-1, the J call TRBJ2-7; TRBD1 matches at 11 bases. This CDR3 spans 15 amino acids. Germline V CDR1 and CDR2: SGHRS, YFSETQ. V gave up 3 bases and J gave up 2 bases; unmatched junction bases: 4. The CDR3 spells CASSSDRGLTYEQYF. Here the CDR3 DNA reads TGCGCCAGCAGCTCGGACAGGGGGCTAACCTACGAGCAGTACTTC.

The sample holds a few counts of this clonotype. This chain uses TRBV3-1 with TRBJ1-2; D uncertain. This CDR3 is 13 amino acids long. V gave up 4 bases and J gave up 7 bases, with 13 bases separating them. In germline, CDR1 is LGHDT, CDR2 YNNKEL (reference sequence). CDR3 bases: TGTGCCAGCAGCCTACCGGGCCAAGGTGGCTACACCTTC. Amino acids: CASSLPGQGGYTF.

The CDR3 DNA follows: TGTGCCAGCAGCCGGGGCTTCCCCGCCAACATTCCTAGCTCCTACGAGCAGTACTTC. Protein sequence: CASSRGFPANIPSSYEQYF. The chain combines TRBV11-1 with TRBJ2-7; D may be TRBD1 or TRBD2 (5 bases each). Germline CDR1 is SGHAT and CDR2 is FQDESV (reference sequence). This CDR3 comprises 19 residues. V lost 5 bases and J 0 bases, leaving 26 bases between the germline ends.

This chain links TRBV5-1 with TRBJ1-5; 9 bases are a match to TRBD1. Germline CDR1 SGHRS, CDR2 YFSETQ. With 1 base clipped from V and 5 bases from J, the junction kept 16 bases outside the gene matches. CDR3 size: 19 residues. As DNA, the CDR3 is TGCGCCAGCAGCTTGAAGGTAACCCGGGGGACAGGGCACGATCAGCCCCAGCATTTT. Translating gives CASSLKVTRGTGHDQPQHF.

This clonotype was recorded a few times. This sequence joins TRBV12-3 or TRBV12-4 and TRBJ1-5; 7 bases match TRBD1. The CDR3 extends over 17 amino acids. V dropped 5 bases and J dropped 5; count of bases not matched to a gene: 15. The CDR3 DNA follows: TGTGCCAGCAGTCTGGACAGGCGGCATTTGAAGGATCAGCCCCAGCATTTT. Encoded protein: CASSLDRRHLKDQPQHF.

This clonotype was seen only a few times. The gene calls are TRBV5-1 and TRBJ2-3; D call uncertain. Trimming took off 0 bases at V and 5 bases at J, with 10 bases between the two ends. This CDR3 spans 14 amino acids. Germline assignment: CDR1 SGHRS and CDR2 YFSETQ. CDR3 sequence reads: CASSLGSGGDTQYF. The CDR3 DNA sequence: TGCGCCAGCAGCTTGGGCTCGGGTGGAGATACGCAGTATTTT.

The chain links TRBV24-1 to TRBJ2-2; tentatively, D is TRBD2 (6 bases). The V end lost 2 bases, the J end lost 1 base, and 10 bases lay between the germline ends. The CDR3 runs 16 residues. From germline, CDR1 is KGHDR and CDR2 SFDVKD. The CDR3 spells CATSDYGDWNTGELFF. The CDR3 coding sequence is TGTGCCACCAGTGATTATGGGGACTGGAACACCGGGGAGCTGTTTTTT.

The DNA of the CDR3 is TGTGCCAGCAGCTTAGCGCTCGGGACAGCCCTAGCCAAAAACATTCAGTACTTC. Its translation: CASSLALGTALAKNIQYF. V is TRBV7-8 and J is TRBJ2-4; 7 bases align to TRBD1. Germline V gene data show CDR1 as SGHVS and CDR2 as FQNEAQ. The V and J ends lost 0 bases and 0 bases, in that order; junction bases with no gene match: 8. The CDR3 is made up of 18 amino acids.